This TCR beta chain was documented in a study of cytomegalovirus exposure and HLA in healthy donors (TCRdb year 2017). For the wider study: An earlier analysis of several hundred of the donors reported about 250 Gb of sequence data and 120 million or so unique TCR beta sequences from about 179 million T cells. Roughly 290 gigabases of sequencing data and 91 million or so unique TCR sequences made up an early release that covered some 640 HLA-typed donors. The genetic ancestry cluster associated with self-reported Caucasian donors included over 65% of the roughly 360 genotyped donors. The study was designed to test whether signatures of past pathogen exposure could be identified by cataloging public T cell receptors. Using immunosequencing, the study profiled T cell repertoires from roughly 650 subjects and related those repertoires to cytomegalovirus serostatus. A separate validation cohort of roughly 110 different subjects was used in addition to the 666-subject first cohort. To predict cytomegalovirus infection status, the study combined high-throughput TCR immunosequencing, statistical association of individual TCRs with disease status, and machine learning. In a later analysis, previously published TCR beta repertoires from several hundred donors were re-analyzed and high-resolution HLA genotyping was added so that TCR occurrence patterns could be studied. The later analysis used no new phenotypic data to find candidate immune exposures, relying instead on TCR beta sequences and their occurrence across donors. In an earlier analysis of 500 to 650 of the donors, high-throughput TCR beta sequencing was used to judge whether each TCR beta V gene segment behaved as functional or pseudogenic. Donor age, sex, ethnicity and CMV serostatus were compiled alongside the repertoire data. Genome-wide SNP genotypes for about 55% of the 666 donors were used in a later genetic analysis, which treated that subset as a discovery cohort. All discovery cohort repertoires had been generated using a single sequencing platform. HLA typing covered class I and class II loci at four-digit resolution. The number of donors typed differed by locus, with about 629-630 for A, B, C, DRB1 and DQB1, more than 500 for DQA1, 600 to 610 for DPA1, and approximately 470 for DPB1. Because of strong linkage in the cohort, roughly five DR-DQ haplotypes were treated as single units for association and clustering. Among almost 400 genotyped donors of the cohort, an average of approximately 230,000 unique TCR beta nucleotide sequences were sequenced per donor, around 18% of them non-productive. Points the paper makes about the study in general: According to a later genetic analysis, donors in an Asian-associated ancestry cluster had fewer N-insertions in productive TCRs than the roughly 700-donor mean. The study gave a list of about 150 TCR beta chains associated with cytomegalovirus. In a later analysis, HLA-associated TCR beta chains were found to be more clonally expanded and to have lower generation probabilities than equally common non-associated chains. Most CMV-associated TCR beta chains appeared to be HLA-restricted in a later analysis, and the HLA associations seemed to be driven largely by CMV exposure. A later genetic analysis associated a missense DCLRE1C variant with V-gene and J-gene trimming of TCR beta chains, and an independent cohort replicated the association. Linkage disequilibrium might explain the correlated functional status among segregating V segments, but an unknown experimental factor could not be excluded. Most TCR sequences were observed very rarely across donors, whereas some public TCRs were present in many individuals. In vitro tests confirmed that a few of the cytomegalovirus-associated TCR beta chains recognize cytomegalovirus antigens. Some IMGT-functional V segments, including TRBV6-2 and TRBV6-3, could not be distinguished by the 87-base-pair reads and were therefore excluded. Broadly in line with IMGT annotations, most TCR beta V segments showed up in productive rearrangements about 87% or about 30% of the time in an earlier analysis of around 600 of the donors. Because some donors lacked HLA typing at each locus, the association tests relied only on the typed subset. A further reported finding was that TCR beta sequences accurately predicted the HLA-A and HLA-B alleles for most subjects in the first cohort. In this cohort, only TCR beta chains were sequenced, and detectable features were limited by the absence of alpha or paired-chain data. The sequencing pipeline was judged likely to have produced a cluster of highly shared sequence variants as a technical artifact. The only immune exposure information available for the cohort was CMV serostatus. Assigning TCR associations to individual alleles was difficult when HLA alleles, especially DR and DQ, strongly co-occurred. The earlier analysis of about 600 of the donors excluded approximately 17 rarely observed V segments, including chromosome 9 orphons, because counts were too low. In a later analysis, several top co-occurrence clusters were reported to appear linked to parvovirus B19, influenza, CMV and Epstein-Barr virus. It was suggested by the authors that the approach could potentially be generalized to other disease states and immunological phenotypes. According to a later analysis, TCR association rates differed among HLA loci, with DRB1 alleles showing the most associated TCRs and HLA-C alleles showing the fewest. At a false discovery rate of 0.05, a later analysis linked around 17,000 TCR beta sequences to specific HLA alleles. Presence/absence analyses assumed roughly uniform sequencing depth across donors, an assumption that may not hold. The classifier was reported to diagnose cytomegalovirus status with high specificity and sensitivity in both the original cohort and the validation cohort.

The cohort consisted of 600 or so healthy bone marrow donors. All cohort members were sampled while nominally healthy, although unrecorded immune exposures were likely present. The donor tested CMV seropositive, placing the donor among the 290 or so seropositive members of the cohort. Each donor provided a peripheral blood sample, and peripheral blood mononuclear cells were used for TCR beta sequencing. Genomic DNA extraction from the blood cell samples was performed with the Qiagen DNeasy Blood Extraction Kit. As for this clone: The antigen it recognizes is unknown. Base qualities are missing; no much larger clone stands one base away.

The CDR3 holds 14 amino acids from the cysteine to the phenylalanine. Here the CDR3 DNA is all that survives: 42 bases in frame from base 1. CDR1 is given as MNHEY and CDR2 as SVGAGI, both from the germline V gene. V has 6 bases trimmed and J has 8 bases trimmed; junction bases matching no gene number 8. Library preparation employed the immunoSEQ multiplex PCR assay. For the multiplex PCR, a mixture combining 60 forward primers for TCR Vbeta segments and 13 reverse primers for TCR Jbeta segments was used. The CDR3 region of rearranged TCR beta genes was amplified from genomic DNA by a multiplex PCR assay. The Illumina HiSeq System was used to sequence the amplified TCR beta libraries as 87-base-pair reads. As for the original processing: In a later analysis, tens of millions of unique TCR beta chains were counted across the 690 or so repertoires, and roughly 11 million of these chains were shared by at least two donors. A nearest-neighbor algorithm error-corrected the raw reads and collapsed the reads into unique sequences, merging closely related sequences to remove PCR and sequencing errors. V, D and J gene segments were assigned by aligning CDR3 sequences to IMGT reference sequences. For a sequence to be retained, at least a six-nucleotide match to both a V gene segment and a J gene segment was required. Rearrangements were classified as productive when the CDR3 lacked stop codons and remained in frame with V and J, and all other rearrangements were classified as non-productive. CDR3 was defined according to IMGT convention as the region running from the second conserved V-encoded cysteine to the conserved J-encoded phenylalanine. The earlier analysis of some 550 of the donors excluded any sequence lacking an unambiguous match to a single V gene segment. An earlier analysis of almost 600 of the donors classified V segments as functional when productive rearrangements were above 56.7% and as segregating when the standard deviation between donors was above 5%. A statistical classification framework was built to diagnose cytomegalovirus status from the catalog of TCR beta chain sequences. A later analysis assigned V and J genes by comparing TCR nucleotide sequences with IMGT/GENE-DB human TR gene sequences. In a later analysis, CDR3 sequences and most-parsimonious VDJ recombination scenarios were assigned using the TCRdist pipeline. In a later analysis, each TCR beta chain was defined by its CDR3 amino acid sequence together with its V-gene family, and reads without a unique V-gene family were excluded. A later analysis removed 500 to 650 highly shared, low-generation-probability nucleotide sequences to deal with suspected cross-contamination and a sequencing artifact. In a later analysis, a clonal expansion index for each public chain was calculated from normalized within-repertoire ranks of inferred template counts. In a later analysis, generation probabilities were computed using a VDJ recombination model fitted to out-of-frame rearrangements, and the results were checked against IGoR. In a later analysis, hypergeometric tests were used to score TCR-TCR, TCR-HLA and TCR-CMV co-occurrence, with a repertoire-size bias correction applied to TCR pairs. A later analysis estimated false discovery rates by permuting HLA or CMV assignments 20 times. In a later analysis, co-occurring TCRs were grouped using DBSCAN, and TCRdist sequence similarity was added for clustering within HLA-allele-positive subsets. For co-occurrence clustering, repertoires with fewer than 30,000 or more than 120,000 public chains were excluded, along with 4 to 6 repertoires with anomalous nucleotide sharing. Imported from immuneACCESS, the table was reduced by TCRdb to in-frame sequences with V and J called. These copies leave out some clones; in studies compared against another copy, an unresolved V gene accounts for under half, and the cause of the remainder is not known. V and J calls and clone size come straight from that table; D and trimming were deduced from the DNA. The sample records roughly 200,000 clones, around four fifths of which are singletons. The leading ten clones occupy about 1.7% of the sample.

This receptor was identified in a man aged 35 to 55 in good health and CMV-seropositive. The chain was built from TRBV6-5 and TRBJ1-4; TRBD1 agrees with 8 junctional bases. The sample taken for sequencing was PBMCs. This receptor has the CDR3 CASRVGQGGEKLFF. In nucleotide form, the sequence is TGTGCCAGCAGAGTAGGACAGGGCGGGGAAAAACTGTTTTTT.